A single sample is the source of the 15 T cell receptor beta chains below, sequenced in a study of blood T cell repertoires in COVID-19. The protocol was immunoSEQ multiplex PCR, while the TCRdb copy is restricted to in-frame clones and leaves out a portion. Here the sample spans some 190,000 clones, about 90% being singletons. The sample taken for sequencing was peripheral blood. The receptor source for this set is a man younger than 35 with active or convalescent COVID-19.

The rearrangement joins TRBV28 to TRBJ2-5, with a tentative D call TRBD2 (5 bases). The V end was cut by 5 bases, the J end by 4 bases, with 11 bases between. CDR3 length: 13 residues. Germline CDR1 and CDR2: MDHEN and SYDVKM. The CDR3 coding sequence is TGTGCCAGCAGTCCTCTAGCCCGAGAGACCCAGTACTTC. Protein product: CASSPLARETQYF.

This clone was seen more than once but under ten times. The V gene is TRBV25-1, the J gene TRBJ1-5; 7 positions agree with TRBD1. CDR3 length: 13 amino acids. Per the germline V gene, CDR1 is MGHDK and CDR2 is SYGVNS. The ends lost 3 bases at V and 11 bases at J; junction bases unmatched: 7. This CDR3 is CASSDRDRATQHF. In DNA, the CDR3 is TGTGCCAGCAGTGACAGAGACAGGGCGACCCAGCATTTT.

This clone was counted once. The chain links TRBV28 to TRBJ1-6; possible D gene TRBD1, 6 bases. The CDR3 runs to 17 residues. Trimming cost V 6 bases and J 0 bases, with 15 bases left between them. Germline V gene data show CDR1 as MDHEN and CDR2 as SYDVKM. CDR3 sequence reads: CASRETGQSSYNSPLHF. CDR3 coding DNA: TGTGCCAGCAGAGAAACAGGGCAGAGCTCCTATAATTCACCCCTCCACTTT.

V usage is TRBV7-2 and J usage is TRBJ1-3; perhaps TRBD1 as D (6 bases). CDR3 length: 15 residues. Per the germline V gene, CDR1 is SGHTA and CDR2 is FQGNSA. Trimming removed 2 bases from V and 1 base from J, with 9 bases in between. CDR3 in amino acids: CASSLRQGSGNTIYF. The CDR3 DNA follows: TGTGCCAGCAGCTTACGGCAGGGGTCTGGAAACACCATATATTTT.

The CDR3 region has the DNA TGTGCCAGCAGCACAGACGGCCAAGAGACCCAGTACTTC. It translates to CASSTDGQETQYF. This chain joins TRBV7-9 and TRBJ2-5; D remains ambiguous. This CDR3 comprises 13 residues. The V gene's germline CDR1 is SEHNR and CDR2 FQNEAQ (reference sequence). The V gene lost 5 bases and the J gene lost 1 base, with 8 bases spanning the gap.

The CDR3 bases are TGTGCCAGCAGTACACAGGACCTTCCTAACTATGGCTACACCTTC. This encodes CASSTQDLPNYGYTF. The chain links TRBV6-2 or TRBV6-3 to TRBJ1-2; possible D gene TRBD1, 5 bases. Germline V lookup: CDR1 MNHEY, CDR2 SVGEGT. The CDR3 totals 15 residues. The V and J ends lost 5 bases and 0 bases respectively, with 13 bases between them.

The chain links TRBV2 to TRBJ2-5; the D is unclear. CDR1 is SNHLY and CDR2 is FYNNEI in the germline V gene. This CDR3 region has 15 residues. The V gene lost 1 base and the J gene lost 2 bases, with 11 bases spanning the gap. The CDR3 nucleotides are TGTGCCAGCAGTGAAGTTGGTCGCAGACAAGAGACCCAGTACTTC. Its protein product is CASSEVGRRQETQYF.

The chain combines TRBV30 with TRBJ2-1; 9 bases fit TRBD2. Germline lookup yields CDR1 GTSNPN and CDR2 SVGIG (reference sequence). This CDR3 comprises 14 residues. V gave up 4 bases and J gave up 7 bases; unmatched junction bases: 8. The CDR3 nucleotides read TGTGCCTGGAAAGCCCTAGCGGGATTAAATGAGCAGTTCTTC. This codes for CAWKALAGLNEQFF.

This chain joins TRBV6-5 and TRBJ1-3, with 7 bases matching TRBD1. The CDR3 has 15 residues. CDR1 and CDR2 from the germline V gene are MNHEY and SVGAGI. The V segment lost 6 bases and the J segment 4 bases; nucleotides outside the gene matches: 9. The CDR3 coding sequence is TGTGCCAGCAGCTTGACAGGGTCGAGAGGAAACACCATATATTTT. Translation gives CASSLTGSRGNTIYF.

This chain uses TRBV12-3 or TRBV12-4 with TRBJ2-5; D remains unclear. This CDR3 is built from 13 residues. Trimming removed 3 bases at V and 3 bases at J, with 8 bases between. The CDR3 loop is CASSFGDKETQYF. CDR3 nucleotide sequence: TGTGCCAGCAGTTTTGGAGATAAAGAGACCCAGTACTTC.

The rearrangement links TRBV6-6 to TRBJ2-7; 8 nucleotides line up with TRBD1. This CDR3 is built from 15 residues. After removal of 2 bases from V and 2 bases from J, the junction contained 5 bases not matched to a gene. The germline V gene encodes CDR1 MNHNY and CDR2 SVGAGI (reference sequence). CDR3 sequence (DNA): TGTGCCAGCAGTTACCCAACGACAGGGGCCTACGAGCAGTACTTC. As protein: CASSYPTTGAYEQYF.

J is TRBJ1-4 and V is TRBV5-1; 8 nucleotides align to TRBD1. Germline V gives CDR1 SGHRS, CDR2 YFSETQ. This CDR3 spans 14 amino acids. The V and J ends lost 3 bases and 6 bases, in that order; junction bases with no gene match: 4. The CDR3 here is CASSSGQGDEKLFF. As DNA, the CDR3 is TGCGCCAGCAGCTCAGGACAGGGAGATGAAAAACTGTTTTTT.

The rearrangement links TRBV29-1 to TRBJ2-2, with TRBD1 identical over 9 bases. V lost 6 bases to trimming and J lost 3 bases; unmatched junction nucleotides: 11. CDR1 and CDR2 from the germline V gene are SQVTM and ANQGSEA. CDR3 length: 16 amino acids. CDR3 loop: CSVERHGQGHTGELFF. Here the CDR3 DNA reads TGCAGCGTGGAGAGGCACGGACAGGGGCACACCGGGGAGCTGTTTTTT.

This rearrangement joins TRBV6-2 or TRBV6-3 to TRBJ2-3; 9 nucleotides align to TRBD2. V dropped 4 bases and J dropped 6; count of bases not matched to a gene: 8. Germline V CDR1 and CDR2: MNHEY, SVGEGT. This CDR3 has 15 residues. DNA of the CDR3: TGTGCCAGCAGTTCCCCAGCGAGCGGGAGGGATACGCAGTATTTT. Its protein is CASSSPASGRDTQYF.

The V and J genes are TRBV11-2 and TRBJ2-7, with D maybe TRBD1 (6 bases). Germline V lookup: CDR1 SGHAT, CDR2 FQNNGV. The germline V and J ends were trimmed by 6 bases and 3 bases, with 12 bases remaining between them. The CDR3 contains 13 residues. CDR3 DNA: TGTGCCAGCAGTTTTCAAGGGGGCTACGAGCAGTACTTC. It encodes CASSFQGGYEQYF.